One and the same sample provided the 20 T cell receptor beta chains below, sequenced in a study of blood T cell repertoires in COVID-19. Clones were sequenced by immunoSEQ multiplex PCR, and TCRdb holds only the in-frame ones, with some missing. The table shows 300,000 to 350,000 clones, with roughly nine tenths occurring only once. Sequenced sample: peripheral blood. All receptors derive from a woman in her 30s with COVID-19, enrolled during active disease.

The V gene is TRBV24-1, the J gene TRBJ2-3, with D tentatively TRBD2 (5 bases). The CDR3 length is 13 residues. V lost 6 bases to trimming and J lost 5 bases, with 11 bases between them. CDR1 is KGHDR, CDR2 SFDVKD, per germline. The CDR3 region has the DNA TGTGCCACCAGTCCGGGGAATTTAGATACGCAGTATTTT. Translation gives CATSPGNLDTQYF.

The rearrangement uses TRBV9 and TRBJ1-6; TRBD1 matches at 8 bases. This CDR3 has 14 amino acids. Germline trimming cut 3 bases from V and 7 bases from J; bases unmatched to any gene: 3. The germline V gene has CDR1 SGDLS and CDR2 YYNGEE. The DNA of the CDR3 is TGTGCCAGCAGCGGACAGGGGCCCAATTCACCCCTCCACTTT. It encodes CASSGQGPNSPLHF.

This clone was counted once. The rearrangement uses TRBV19 and TRBJ1-1; D is undetermined. Germline V CDR1 and CDR2: LNHDA, SQIVND (reference sequence). CDR3 length: 12 amino acids. Trimming took off 7 bases at V and 1 base at J, with 7 bases between the two ends. The CDR3 bases are TGTGCCAGTATACGGGAGAACACTGAAGCTTTCTTT. Residues: CASIRENTEAFF.

The V call is TRBV30, the J call TRBJ1-4; D unclear. CDR1 is GTSNPN, CDR2 SVGIG, per germline (reference sequence). This CDR3 is built from 13 residues. Deletions cut 3 bases from V and 6 bases from J, with 11 bases between. CDR3 DNA: TGTGCCTGGAGCCAACGAGCTGATGAAAAACTGTTTTTT. Translation gives CAWSQRADEKLFF.

The rearrangement joins TRBV19 to TRBJ1-4; TRBD1 matches 7 bases. Trimming at V came to 3 bases and at J to 8 bases, leaving 3 bases not matched to a gene. This CDR3 contains 13 residues. The germline V gene encodes CDR1 LNHDA and CDR2 SQIVND (reference sequence). The CDR3 protein is CASSMDRTEKLFF. Written as DNA, the CDR3 is TGTGCCAGTAGTATGGACAGGACCGAAAAACTGTTTTTT.

This chain connects TRBV4-1 to TRBJ1-3; TRBD1 aligns across 8 bases. CDR3 size: 14 residues. V lost 5 bases to trimming and J lost 4 bases; unmatched junction nucleotides: 4. Germline V gene data show CDR1 as MGHRA and CDR2 as YSYEKL. As DNA, the CDR3 is TGCGCCAGCAGCGTGACAGGGGCGGGAAACACCATATATTTT. Amino acids: CASSVTGAGNTIYF.

The V and J genes are TRBV21-1 and TRBJ1-2; the table's TRBD1 call for D was not verified on the DNA. TRBV21-1 is classified as a pseudogene. CDR3 length: 14 amino acids. CDR3 sequence reads: CASSKGRVNYGYTF. The DNA of the CDR3 is TGTGCCAGCAGCAAGGGCCGAGTTAACTATGGCTACACCTTC.

J is TRBJ1-1 and V is TRBV19; perhaps TRBD1 as D (5 bases). Looked up from germline, CDR1 is LNHDA and CDR2 is SQIVND (reference sequence). The ends were cut back, 1 base at V and 3 bases at J, with 9 bases in the middle. The CDR3 totals 14 residues. CDR3 amino acids: CASSIAAGHTEAFF. The CDR3 DNA follows: TGTGCCAGTAGTATAGCAGCAGGGCACACTGAAGCTTTCTTT.

This sequence joins TRBV4-1 and TRBJ1-3; TRBD1 matches 7 bases. Trimming cost V 4 bases and J 4 bases; bases outside gene matches: 7. The CDR3 has 15 amino acids. Germline V gene data show CDR1 as MGHRA and CDR2 as YSYEKL. The CDR3 DNA sequence: TGCGCCAGCAGCCTTCGACAGGGAGCAGGAAACACCATATATTTT. Protein sequence: CASSLRQGAGNTIYF.

The V gene is TRBV19, the J gene TRBJ1-2, with 9 bases identical to TRBD1. Trimming at V came to 8 bases and at J to 8 bases, leaving 15 bases not matched to a gene. Per germline, CDR1 LNHDA and CDR2 SQIVND (reference sequence). CDR3 length equals 15 residues. The CDR3 here is CASYAFGTGSYGYTF. In DNA, the CDR3 is TGTGCCAGTTACGCCTTCGGGACAGGGTCGTACGGCTACACCTTC.

This clone was recorded once. The CDR3 coding sequence is TGTGCCACCAGCGACGGGAGGGCCCGGGAGCATGAGCAGTTCTTC. Its translation: CATSDGRAREHEQFF. The chain is built from TRBV15 and TRBJ2-1; 8 nucleotides agree with TRBD2. The CDR3 runs to 15 residues. V lost 5 bases and J lost 8; bases outside the gene matches: 11. Germline values: CDR1 LNHNV, CDR2 YYDKDF (reference sequence).

As regards this clone: The sample carries other DNA sequences with the same CDR3. J is TRBJ1-5 and V is TRBV11-2, with D unclear. With 0 bases removed from V and 5 bases from J, the gap between germline ends came to 5 bases. There are 13 residues in the CDR3. Germline V gene data show CDR1 as SGHAT and CDR2 as FQNNGV. The CDR3 bases are TGTGCCAGCAGCTTAGAACGAGATCAGCCCCAGCATTTT. Translation: CASSLERDQPQHF.

CDR3 residues: CASRQGGGTNEKLFF. CDR3 DNA sequence: TGTGCCAGCAGACAGGGGGGGGGCACTAATGAAAAACTGTTTTTT. The chain uses TRBV28 and TRBJ1-4, with 8 bases lining up with TRBD1. Germline assignment: CDR1 MDHEN and CDR2 SYDVKM. After removal of 6 bases from V and 2 bases from J, the junction contained 5 bases not matched to a gene. This CDR3 region has 15 residues.

In its sample, this clone was seen a few times. The chain carries TRBV5-1 and TRBJ1-2, with 11 positions matching TRBD1. The CDR3 sequence is 14 residues long. The germline gives CDR1 SGHRS, CDR2 YFSETQ. The ends lost 6 bases at V and 8 bases at J; junction bases unmatched: 9. The CDR3 is CASTSDRGLGGYTF. As DNA, the CDR3 is TGCGCCAGCACCTCGGACAGGGGGCTCGGGGGCTACACCTTC.

The V call is TRBV27, the J call TRBJ2-1; the match to TRBD1 covers 9 bases. Germline CDR1 is MNHEY and CDR2 is SMNVEV (reference sequence). The trim removed 3 bases at V and 9 bases at J, leaving 9 bases unmatched. This CDR3 has 15 residues. The CDR3 here is CASSLPDRGKGEQFF. Written as DNA, the CDR3 is TGTGCCAGCAGTTTGCCGGACAGGGGAAAGGGTGAGCAGTTCTTC.

V gene TRBV5-1 combines with J gene TRBJ1-1, with D maybe TRBD1 (6 bases). Per the germline V gene, CDR1 is SGHRS and CDR2 is YFSETQ. Trimming pared 4 bases from V and 0 bases from J, leaving 13 bases between. CDR3 size: 15 residues. CDR3 DNA: TGCGCCAGCAGCCCTCCGGACAGACTGAACACTGAAGCTTTCTTT. Its protein product is CASSPPDRLNTEAFF.

CDR3 region: CASSQGTGEWKLFF. Here the CDR3 DNA reads TGCGCCAGCAGCCAGGGGACAGGGGAGTGGAAACTGTTTTTT. The V and J genes are TRBV4-1 and TRBJ1-4, with 10 bases aligning to TRBD1. This CDR3 is 14 amino acids long. The V gene's germline CDR1 is MGHRA and CDR2 YSYEKL. After removal of 3 bases from V and 11 bases from J, the junction contained 6 bases not matched to a gene.

The chain recombines TRBV4-1 with TRBJ2-7; maybe TRBD1 (6 bases). The CDR3 is 13 amino acids. V lost 2 bases and J 1 base, leaving 6 bases between the germline ends. Germline CDR1 MGHRA, CDR2 YSYEKL. CDR3 DNA sequence: TGCGCCAGCAGCCAAACAGGGTCCTACGAGCAGTACTTC. This gives the protein CASSQTGSYEQYF.

The V and J genes are TRBV20-1 and TRBJ1-4; 9 bases align to TRBD1. With 3 bases clipped from V and 4 bases from J, the junction kept 3 bases outside the gene matches. This CDR3 is built from 14 residues. The germline CDR1 and CDR2 sequences are DFQATT and SNEGSKA (reference sequence). CDR3 DNA sequence: TGCAGTGCTAGTAGACAGGGGGTTAATGAAAAACTGTTTTTT. This translates into CSASRQGVNEKLFF.

DNA for the CDR3: TGTGCCAGCAGTGGCAGGACAGGAGACTACGAGCAGTACTTC. Encoded protein: CASSGRTGDYEQYF. The V and J genes are TRBV2 and TRBJ2-7; 7 nucleotides align to TRBD1. V lost 4 bases, J lost 3 bases, and 6 bases stayed unmatched. This CDR3 spans 14 amino acids. Looked up from germline, CDR1 is SNHLY and CDR2 is FYNNEI.